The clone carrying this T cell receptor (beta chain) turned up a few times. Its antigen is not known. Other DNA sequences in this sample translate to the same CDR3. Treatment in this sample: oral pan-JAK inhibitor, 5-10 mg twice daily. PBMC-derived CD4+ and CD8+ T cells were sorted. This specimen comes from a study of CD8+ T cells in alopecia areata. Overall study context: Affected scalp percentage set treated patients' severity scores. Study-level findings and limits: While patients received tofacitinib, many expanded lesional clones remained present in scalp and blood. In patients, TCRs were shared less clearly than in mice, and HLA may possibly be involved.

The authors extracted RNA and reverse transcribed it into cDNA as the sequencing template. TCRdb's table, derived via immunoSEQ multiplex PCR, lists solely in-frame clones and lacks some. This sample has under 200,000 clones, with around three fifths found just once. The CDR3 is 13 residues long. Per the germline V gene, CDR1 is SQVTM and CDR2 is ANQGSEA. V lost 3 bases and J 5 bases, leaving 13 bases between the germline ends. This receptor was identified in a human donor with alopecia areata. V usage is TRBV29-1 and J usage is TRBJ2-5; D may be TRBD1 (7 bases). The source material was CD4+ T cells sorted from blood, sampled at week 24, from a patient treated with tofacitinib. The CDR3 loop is CSVDRGVGETQYF. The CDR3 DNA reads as TGCAGCGTTGACAGGGGGGTCGGGGAGACCCAGTACTTC. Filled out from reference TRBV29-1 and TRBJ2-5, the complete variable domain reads SAVISQKPSRDICQRGTSLTIQCQVDSQVTMMFWYRQQPGQSLTLIATANQGSEATYESGFVIDKFPISRPNLTFSTLTVSNMSPEDSSIYLCSVDRGVGETQYFGPGTRLLVL.